The clone carrying this TCR beta chain was recorded once. Its antigen is as yet unknown. Clones were read by immunoSEQ multiplex PCR, and TCRdb kept only the in-frame ones, dropping some. The top ten hold about 0.5% of the sample, which has about 270,000 clones, 90% to 95% seen once. The data originate from a study of T cell responses to AZD1222 COVID-19 vaccine. Study results and caveats: Every sample of the repertoires postdated the peak T cell response. Targeting of unmutated variant regions was reportedly seen in nearly half of spike-specific TCRs.

Germline V gives CDR1 WNHNN, CDR2 SYGVQD (reference sequence). Trimming cost V 2 bases and J 4 bases, with 7 bases left between them. This CDR3 spans 13 amino acids. The chain carries TRBV10-1 and TRBJ2-3, with D perhaps matching TRBD1 (6 bases). The receptor was isolated from an adult who received the AZD1222 COVID-19 vaccine. The sequencing here drew on peripheral blood, taken 28 days after the second AZD1222 dose. CDR3 in DNA: TGCGCCAGCAGTGAGCAGGGGCCAGATACGCAGTATTTT. It codes for CASSEQGPDTQYF.